This TCR beta chain was profiled in a study of CD8 T cells in ankylosing spondylitis. Study findings and constraints: Previously reported in reactive arthritis synovial fluid and blood were some of the motif variants.

The CDR3 extends over 14 amino acids. V was clipped by 5 bases and J by 6 bases, with 11 bases between them. CDR1 is MNHNY, CDR2 SVGAGI, per germline (reference sequence). One entry per CDR3 protein, called by TCRdb with MiXCR from the 5' RACE reads. The sample holds 80,000 to 100,000 distinct CDR3 sequences, 8.8% seen once. This clonotype was counted many times. Its antigen is as yet unknown. The sample consisted of blood, either unsorted or a sorted T cell fraction (not recorded which). This receptor was taken from a male donor with ankylosing spondylitis or in good health (not recorded which). The gene calls are TRBV6-6 and TRBJ1-6; D remains unclear. CDR3 nucleotides: TGTGCCAGCAGTCCCGGCCCAATTAATTCACCCCTCCACTTT. Translation gives CASSPGPINSPLHF.